This T cell receptor (beta chain) was obtained from a study of PD-L1 blockade in urothelial cancer. Overall study: A median blood sample held approximately 150,000 T cells and 80,000 or so unique TCRs.

This CDR3 spans 17 amino acids. Germline V CDR1 and CDR2: SGHRS, YFSETQ. Trimming took 4 bases from V and 0 from J; bases not matched to a gene: 10. Time point reported: peripheral blood 6 weeks after treatment start. This clone was seen a handful of times. The assay was immunoSEQ multiplex PCR, and TCRdb's table has in-frame clones only and misses some. The sample records roughly 110,000 clones, under 95% being singletons. This rearrangement joins TRBV5-1 to TRBJ2-5, with TRBD2 matching 9 bases. The sequencing here drew on PBMCs, taken around atezolizumab (anti-PD-L1) treatment. The sequence was obtained from a man in his sixties with urothelial cancer. In DNA form, the CDR3 reads TGCGCCAGCAGCCTTGGAGGGGTAGCGGGGGACCAAGAGACCCAGTACTTC. It encodes CASSLGGVAGDQETQYF.